This T cell receptor beta chain comes out of a study of blood T cells in healthy people across ages. Study-level findings and limits: Compared with aged donors, long-lived donors showed fewer expanded clones, suggesting selection. Strongly correlated with naive T cell percentage was TCR beta diversity. With unsorted PBMCs, a conclusive comparison of naive versus antigen-experienced cells was not possible.

As regards this clonotype: Its antigen is still unknown.

The CDR3 totals 14 residues. Germline CDR1 reads SGHTA; CDR2 reads FQGNSA. It was with a sample-barcoded 5' primer and a J-beta primer mix that a second PCR of roughly 7 to 12 cycles was run. Per sample, CDR3-containing paired-end reads numbered at least 2.5 million. TCRdb processed the 5' RACE reads anew with MiXCR; each CDR3 protein has one entry. This repertoire shows approximately 690,000 distinct CDR3 sequences, about 54% found once; its top ten account for 35% to 40%. V gene TRBV7-2 combines with J gene TRBJ2-4, with D possibly being TRBD2 (6 bases). The J call is doubtful: the DNA matches TRBJ2-7 better. This TCR came from a man aged 55 to 70 in good health. Sequencing used blood. CDR3 bases: TGTGCCAGCAGCTATGGGGGACTTATCTACGAGCAGTACTTC. It specifies CASSYGGLIYEQYF.